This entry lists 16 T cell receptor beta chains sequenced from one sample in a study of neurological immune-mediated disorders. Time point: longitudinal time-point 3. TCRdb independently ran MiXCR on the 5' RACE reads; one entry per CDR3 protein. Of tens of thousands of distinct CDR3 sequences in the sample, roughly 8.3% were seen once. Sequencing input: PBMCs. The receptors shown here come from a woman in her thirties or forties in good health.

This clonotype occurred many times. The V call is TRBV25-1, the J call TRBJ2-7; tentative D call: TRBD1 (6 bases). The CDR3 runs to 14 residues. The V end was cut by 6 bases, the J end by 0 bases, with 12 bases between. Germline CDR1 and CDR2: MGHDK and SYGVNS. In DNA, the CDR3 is TGTGCCAGCAGCAACCGGGACAACTCCTACGAGCAGTACTTC. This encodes CASSNRDNSYEQYF.

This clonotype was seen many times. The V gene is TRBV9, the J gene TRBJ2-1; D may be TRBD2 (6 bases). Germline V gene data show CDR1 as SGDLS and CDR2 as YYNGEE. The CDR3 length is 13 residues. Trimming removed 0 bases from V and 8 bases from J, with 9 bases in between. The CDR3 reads CASSVVAADEQFF. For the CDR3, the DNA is TGTGCCAGCAGCGTAGTAGCGGCGGATGAGCAGTTCTTC.

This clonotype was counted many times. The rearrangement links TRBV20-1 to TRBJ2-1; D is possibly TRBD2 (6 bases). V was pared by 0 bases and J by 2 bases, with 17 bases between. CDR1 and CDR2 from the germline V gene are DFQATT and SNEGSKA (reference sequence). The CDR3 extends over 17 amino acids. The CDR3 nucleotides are TGCAGTGCTAGAGATTGGGGGGACCCCCTAACCTACAATGAGCAGTTCTTC. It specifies CSARDWGDPLTYNEQFF.

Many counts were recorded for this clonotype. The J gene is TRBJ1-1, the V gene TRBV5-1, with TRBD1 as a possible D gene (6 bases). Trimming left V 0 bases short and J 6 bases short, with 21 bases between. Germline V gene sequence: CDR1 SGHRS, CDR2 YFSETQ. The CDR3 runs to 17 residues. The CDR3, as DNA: TGCGCCAGCAGCTTGGGACGCGGAACCTCTCCAGGGGCTGAAGCTTTCTTT. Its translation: CASSLGRGTSPGAEAFF.

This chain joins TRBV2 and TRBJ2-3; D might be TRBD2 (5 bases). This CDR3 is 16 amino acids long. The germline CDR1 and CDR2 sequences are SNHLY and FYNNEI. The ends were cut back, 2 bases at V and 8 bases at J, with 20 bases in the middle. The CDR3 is CASSERELAGQVTQYF. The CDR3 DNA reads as TGTGCCAGCAGTGAAAGGGAGCTAGCTGGTCAGGTTACGCAGTATTTT.

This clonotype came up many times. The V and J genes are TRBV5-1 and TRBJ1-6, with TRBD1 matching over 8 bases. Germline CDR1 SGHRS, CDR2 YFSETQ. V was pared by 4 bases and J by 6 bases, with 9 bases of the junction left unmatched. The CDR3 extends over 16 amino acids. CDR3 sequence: CASSNAGTGPNSPLHF. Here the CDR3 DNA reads TGCGCCAGCAGCAACGCCGGGACAGGTCCTAATTCACCCCTCCACTTT.

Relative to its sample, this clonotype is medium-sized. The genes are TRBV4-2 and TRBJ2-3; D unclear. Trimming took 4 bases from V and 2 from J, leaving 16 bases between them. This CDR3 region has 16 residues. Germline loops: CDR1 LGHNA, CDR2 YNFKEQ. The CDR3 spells CASSPKAGDHTDTQYF. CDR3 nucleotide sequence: TGTGCCAGCAGCCCTAAGGCAGGTGATCACACAGATACGCAGTATTTT.

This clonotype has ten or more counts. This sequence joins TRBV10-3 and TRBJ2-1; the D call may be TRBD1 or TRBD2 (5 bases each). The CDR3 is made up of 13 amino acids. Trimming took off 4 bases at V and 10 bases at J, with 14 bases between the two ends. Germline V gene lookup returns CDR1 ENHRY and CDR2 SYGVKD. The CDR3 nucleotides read TGTGCCATCAGTGCAATCGGGGCGGACGAGCAGTTCTTC. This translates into CAISAIGADEQFF.

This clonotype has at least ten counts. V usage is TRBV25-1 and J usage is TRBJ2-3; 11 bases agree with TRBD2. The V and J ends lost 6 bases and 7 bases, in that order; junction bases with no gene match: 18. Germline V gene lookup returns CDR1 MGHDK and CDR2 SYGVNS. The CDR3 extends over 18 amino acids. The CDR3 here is CASSHVAGGAPLPHTQYF. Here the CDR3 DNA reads TGTGCCAGCAGCCACGTAGCGGGAGGGGCTCCGCTCCCGCATACGCAGTATTTT.

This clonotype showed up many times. DNA for the CDR3: TGTGCCAGTACCCTCGGTTCATTCAACTATGGCTACACCTTC. This translates into CASTLGSFNYGYTF. This chain uses TRBV19 with TRBJ1-2; D gene uncertain. Trimming removed 7 bases from V and 2 bases from J, with 14 bases in between. The CDR3 covers 14 residues. From germline, CDR1 is LNHDA and CDR2 SQIVND (reference sequence).

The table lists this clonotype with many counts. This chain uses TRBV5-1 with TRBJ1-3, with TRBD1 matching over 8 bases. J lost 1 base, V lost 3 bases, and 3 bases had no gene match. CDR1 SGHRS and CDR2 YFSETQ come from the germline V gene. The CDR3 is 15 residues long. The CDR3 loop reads CASSSWTGSGNTIYF. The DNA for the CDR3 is TGCGCCAGCAGCTCGTGGACAGGGTCTGGAAACACCATATATTTT.

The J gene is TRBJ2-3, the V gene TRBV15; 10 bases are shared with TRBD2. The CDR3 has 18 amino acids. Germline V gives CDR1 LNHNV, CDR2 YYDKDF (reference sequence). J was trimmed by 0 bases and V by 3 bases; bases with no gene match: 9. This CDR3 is CATSSMTGTSASTDTQYF. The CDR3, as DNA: TGTGCCACCAGCAGCATGACCGGGACTAGCGCAAGCACAGATACGCAGTATTTT.

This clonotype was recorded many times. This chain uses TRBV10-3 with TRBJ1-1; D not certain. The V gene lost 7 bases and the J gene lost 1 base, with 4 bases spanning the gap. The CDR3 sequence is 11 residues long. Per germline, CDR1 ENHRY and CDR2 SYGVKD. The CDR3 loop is CAIIQNTEAFF. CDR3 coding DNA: TGTGCCATCATACAGAACACTGAAGCTTTCTTT.

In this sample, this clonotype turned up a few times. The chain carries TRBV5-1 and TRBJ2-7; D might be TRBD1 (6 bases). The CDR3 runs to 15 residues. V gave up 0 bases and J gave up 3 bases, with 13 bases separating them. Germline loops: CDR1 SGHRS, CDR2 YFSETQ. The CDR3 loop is CASSLVGGAFYEQYF. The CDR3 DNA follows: TGCGCCAGCAGCTTGGTAGGGGGAGCCTTCTACGAGCAGTACTTC.

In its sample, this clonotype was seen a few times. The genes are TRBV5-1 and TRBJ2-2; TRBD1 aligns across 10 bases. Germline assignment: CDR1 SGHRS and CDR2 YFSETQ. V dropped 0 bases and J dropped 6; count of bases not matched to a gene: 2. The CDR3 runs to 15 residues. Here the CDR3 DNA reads TGCGCCAGCAGCTTGGCCGGGACAGGGGCCGGGGAGCTGTTTTTT. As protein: CASSLAGTGAGELFF.

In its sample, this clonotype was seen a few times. The CDR3 loop is CASSPGQGENIQYF. The DNA for the CDR3 is TGTGCCAGCTCACCAGGGCAGGGGGAAAACATTCAGTACTTC. The rearrangement links TRBV18 to TRBJ2-4, with 7 positions matching TRBD1. The CDR3 contains 14 residues. Trimming cost V 2 bases and J 5 bases; bases outside gene matches: 3. Germline CDR1 and CDR2: KGHSH and LQKENI. The variable domain in full, completed from reference TRBV18 and TRBJ2-4, reads NAGVMQNPRHLVRRRGQEARLRCSPMKGHSHVYWYRQLPEEGLKFMVYLQKENIIDESGMPKERFSAEFPKEGPSILRIQQVVRGDSAAYFCASSPGQGENIQYFGAGTRLSVL.